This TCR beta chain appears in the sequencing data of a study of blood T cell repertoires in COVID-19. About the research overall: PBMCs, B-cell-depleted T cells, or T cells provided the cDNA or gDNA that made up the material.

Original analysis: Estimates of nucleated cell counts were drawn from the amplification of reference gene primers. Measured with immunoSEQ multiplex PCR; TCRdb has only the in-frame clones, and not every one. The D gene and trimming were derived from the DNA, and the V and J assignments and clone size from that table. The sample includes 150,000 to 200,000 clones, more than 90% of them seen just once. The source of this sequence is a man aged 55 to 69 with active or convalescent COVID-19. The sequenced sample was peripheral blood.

CDR3 region: CASSHSALWTQYF. The CDR3 DNA sequence: TGTGCCAGCAGCCATTCTGCGTTGTGGACGCAGTATTTT. The genes are TRBV14 and TRBJ2-3; D is uncertain. The CDR3 contains 13 residues. Trimming removed 3 bases at V and 9 bases at J, with 13 bases between. The germline V gene encodes CDR1 SGHDN and CDR2 FVKESK.